This TCR beta chain comes out of a study of blood T cell dynamics during melanoma immunotherapy. V was clipped by 3 bases and J by 0 bases, with 9 bases between them. Looked up from germline, CDR1 is MNHEY and CDR2 is SMNVEV (reference sequence). The CDR3 spans 14 residues. Stated time point: pre-treatment baseline. Response was assessed by RECIST 1.1 at 12 weeks, except a couple of rapid progressors. DNA loading was fixed at roughly 360 ng for all bulk PBMC samples. Only in-frame clones appear in the TCRdb table, and some are missing; sequencing was by immunoSEQ multiplex PCR. The sample shows over 13,000 clones, about 83% of them seen only once.

V usage is TRBV27 and J usage is TRBJ2-7; D perhaps matches TRBD1 (6 bases). Sequencing used blood, obtained from a patient treated with checkpoint blockade. The source is a human donor with melanoma. As DNA, the CDR3 is TGTGCCAGCAGTTTGAAGGGGGACTCCTACGAGCAGTACTTC. Its translation is CASSLKGDSYEQYF.